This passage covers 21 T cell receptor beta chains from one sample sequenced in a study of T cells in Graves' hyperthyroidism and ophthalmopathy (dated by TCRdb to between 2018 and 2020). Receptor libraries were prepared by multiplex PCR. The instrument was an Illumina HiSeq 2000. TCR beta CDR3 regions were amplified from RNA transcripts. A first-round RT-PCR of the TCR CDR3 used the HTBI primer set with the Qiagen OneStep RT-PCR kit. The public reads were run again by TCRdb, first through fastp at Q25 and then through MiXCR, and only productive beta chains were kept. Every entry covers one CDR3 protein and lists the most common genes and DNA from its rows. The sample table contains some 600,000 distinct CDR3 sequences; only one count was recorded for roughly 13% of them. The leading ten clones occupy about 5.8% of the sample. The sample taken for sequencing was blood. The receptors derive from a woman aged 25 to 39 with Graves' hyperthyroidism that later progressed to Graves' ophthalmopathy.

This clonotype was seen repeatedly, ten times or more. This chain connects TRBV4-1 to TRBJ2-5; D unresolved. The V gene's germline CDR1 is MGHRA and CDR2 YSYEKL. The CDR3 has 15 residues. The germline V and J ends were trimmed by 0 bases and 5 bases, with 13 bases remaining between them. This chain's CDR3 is CASSQDGVGSETQYF. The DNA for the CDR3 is TGCGCCAGCAGCCAAGATGGGGTCGGTTCGGAGACCCAGTACTTC.

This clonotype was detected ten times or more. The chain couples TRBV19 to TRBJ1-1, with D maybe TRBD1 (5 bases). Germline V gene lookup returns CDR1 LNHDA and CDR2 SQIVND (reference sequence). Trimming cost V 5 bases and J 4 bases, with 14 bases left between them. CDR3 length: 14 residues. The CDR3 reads CASSPPGGLTEAFF. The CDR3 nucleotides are TGTGCCAGTAGTCCCCCCGGGGGTCTCACTGAAGCTTTCTTT. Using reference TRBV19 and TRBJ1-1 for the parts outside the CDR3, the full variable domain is DGGITQSPKYLFRKEGQNVTLSCEQNLNHDAMYWYRQDPGQGLRLIYYSQIVNDFQKGDIAEGYSVSREKKESFPLTVTSAQKNPTAFYLCASSPPGGLTEAFFGQGTRLTVV.

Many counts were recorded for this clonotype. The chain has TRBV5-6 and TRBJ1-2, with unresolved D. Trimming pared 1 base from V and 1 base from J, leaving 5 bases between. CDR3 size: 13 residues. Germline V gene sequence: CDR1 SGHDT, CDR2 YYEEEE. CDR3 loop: CASSLPDNYGYTF. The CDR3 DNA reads TGTGCCAGCAGCTTGCCAGATAACTATGGCTACACCTTC.

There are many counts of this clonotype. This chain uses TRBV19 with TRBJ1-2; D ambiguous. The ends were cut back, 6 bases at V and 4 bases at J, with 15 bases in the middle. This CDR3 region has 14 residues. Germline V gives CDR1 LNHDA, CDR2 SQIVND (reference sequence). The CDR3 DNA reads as TGTGCCAGTAGGCCGTCCCCCCTTATCTATGGCTACACCTTC. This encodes CASRPSPLIYGYTF.

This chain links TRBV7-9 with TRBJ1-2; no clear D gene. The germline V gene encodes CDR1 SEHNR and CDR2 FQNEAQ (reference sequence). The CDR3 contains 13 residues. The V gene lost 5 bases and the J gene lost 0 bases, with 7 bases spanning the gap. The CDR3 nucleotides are TGTGCCAGCAGCCGGGAGGCTAACTATGGCTACACCTTC. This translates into CASSREANYGYTF.

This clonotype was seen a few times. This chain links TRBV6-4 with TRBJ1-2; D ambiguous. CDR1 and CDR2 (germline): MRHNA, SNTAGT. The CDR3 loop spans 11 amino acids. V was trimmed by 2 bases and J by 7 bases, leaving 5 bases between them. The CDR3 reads CASSDGVGYTF. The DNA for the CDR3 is TGTGCCAGCAGTGACGGGGTTGGCTACACCTTC.

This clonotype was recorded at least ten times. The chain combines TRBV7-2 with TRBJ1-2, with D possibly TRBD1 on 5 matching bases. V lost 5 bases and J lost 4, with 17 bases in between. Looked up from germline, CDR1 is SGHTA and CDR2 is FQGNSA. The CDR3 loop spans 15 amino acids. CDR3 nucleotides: TGTGCCAGCAGCCCCCCCCTTGACAGCGCCTATGGCTACACCTTC. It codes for CASSPPLDSAYGYTF.

The CDR3 DNA is TGTGCCAGCAGTTTAACAGGGCAGGGCTCCTACAATGAGCAGTTCTTC. The encoded protein is CASSLTGQGSYNEQFF. The chain employs TRBV27 and TRBJ2-1; D perhaps matches TRBD1 (6 bases). V gave up 2 bases and J gave up 0 bases, with 11 bases separating them. CDR1 MNHEY and CDR2 SMNVEV come from the germline V gene (reference sequence). The CDR3 length is 16 residues.

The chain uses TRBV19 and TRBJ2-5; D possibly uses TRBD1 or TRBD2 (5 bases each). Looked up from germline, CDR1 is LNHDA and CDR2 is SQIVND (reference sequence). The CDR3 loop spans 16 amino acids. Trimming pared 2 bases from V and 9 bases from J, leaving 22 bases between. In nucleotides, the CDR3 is TGTGCCAGTAGTATAACCCCCGCCGGGGCCTCCTCCGCCCAGTACTTC. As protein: CASSITPAGASSAQYF. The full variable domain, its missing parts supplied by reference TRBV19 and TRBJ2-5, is DGGITQSPKYLFRKEGQNVTLSCEQNLNHDAMYWYRQDPGQGLRLIYYSQIVNDFQKGDIAEGYSVSREKKESFPLTVTSAQKNPTAFYLCASSITPAGASSAQYFGPGTRLLVL.

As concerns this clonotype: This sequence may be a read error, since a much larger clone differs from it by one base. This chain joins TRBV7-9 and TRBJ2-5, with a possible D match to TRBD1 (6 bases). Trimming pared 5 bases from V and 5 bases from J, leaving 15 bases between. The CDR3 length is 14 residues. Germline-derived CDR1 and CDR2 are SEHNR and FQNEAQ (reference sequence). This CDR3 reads CASSVTGLVETQYF. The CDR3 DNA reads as TGTGCCAGCAGCGTAACAGGGTTGGTGGAGACCCAGTACTTC.

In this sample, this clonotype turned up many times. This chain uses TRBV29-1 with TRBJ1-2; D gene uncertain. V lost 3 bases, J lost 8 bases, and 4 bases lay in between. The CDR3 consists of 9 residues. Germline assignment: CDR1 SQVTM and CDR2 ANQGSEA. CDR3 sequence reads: CSVDRGYTF. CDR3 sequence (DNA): TGCAGCGTTGACAGAGGCTACACCTTC.

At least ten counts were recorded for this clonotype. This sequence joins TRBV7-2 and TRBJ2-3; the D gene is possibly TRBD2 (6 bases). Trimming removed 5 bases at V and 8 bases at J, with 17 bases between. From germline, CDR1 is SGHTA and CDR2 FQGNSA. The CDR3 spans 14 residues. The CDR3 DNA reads TGTGCCAGCAGCACCTTATTCGGGACTGCTACGCAGTATTTT. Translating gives CASSTLFGTATQYF.

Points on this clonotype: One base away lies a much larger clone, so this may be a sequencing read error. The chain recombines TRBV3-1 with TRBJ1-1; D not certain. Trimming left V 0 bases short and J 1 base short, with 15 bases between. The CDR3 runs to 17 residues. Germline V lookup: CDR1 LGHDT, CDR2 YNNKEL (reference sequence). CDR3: CASSQDRRPQTNTEAFF. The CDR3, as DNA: TGTGCCAGCAGCCAAGATAGGCGCCCCCAGACGAACACTGAAGCTTTCTTT.

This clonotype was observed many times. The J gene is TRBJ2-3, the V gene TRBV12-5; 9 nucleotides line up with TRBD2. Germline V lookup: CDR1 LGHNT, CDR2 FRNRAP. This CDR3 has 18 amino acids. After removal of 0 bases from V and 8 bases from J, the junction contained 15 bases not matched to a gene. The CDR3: CASGLVRLSGRPEGTQYF. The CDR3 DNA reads TGTGCTAGTGGTTTGGTACGGCTGAGCGGGAGGCCAGAAGGTACGCAGTATTTT.

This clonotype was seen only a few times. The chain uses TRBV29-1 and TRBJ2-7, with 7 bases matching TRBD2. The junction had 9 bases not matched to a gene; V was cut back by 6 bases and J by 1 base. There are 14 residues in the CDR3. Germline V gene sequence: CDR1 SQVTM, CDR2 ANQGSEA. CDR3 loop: CSVSPSGGSYEQYF. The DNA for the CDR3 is TGCAGCGTCTCCCCTAGCGGAGGATCCTACGAGCAGTACTTC.

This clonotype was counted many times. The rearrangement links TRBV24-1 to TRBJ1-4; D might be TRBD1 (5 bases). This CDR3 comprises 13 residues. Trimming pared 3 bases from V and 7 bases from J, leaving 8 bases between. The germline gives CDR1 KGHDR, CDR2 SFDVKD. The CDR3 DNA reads TGTGCCACCAGTGATGGGACGGGTGAAAAACTGTTTTTT. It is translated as CATSDGTGEKLFF.

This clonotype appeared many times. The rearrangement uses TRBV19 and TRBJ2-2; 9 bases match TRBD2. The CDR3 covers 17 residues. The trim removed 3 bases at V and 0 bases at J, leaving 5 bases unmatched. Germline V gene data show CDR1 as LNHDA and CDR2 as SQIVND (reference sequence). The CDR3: CASSISPSGTNTGELFF. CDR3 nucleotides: TGTGCCAGTAGTATTTCCCCTAGCGGGACGAACACCGGGGAGCTGTTTTTT.

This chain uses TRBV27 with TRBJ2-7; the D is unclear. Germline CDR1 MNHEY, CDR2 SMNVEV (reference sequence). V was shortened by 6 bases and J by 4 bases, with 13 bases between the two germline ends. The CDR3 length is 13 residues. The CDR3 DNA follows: TGTGCCAGCAGCGCCGGATTACATTACGAGCAGTACTTC. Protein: CASSAGLHYEQYF.

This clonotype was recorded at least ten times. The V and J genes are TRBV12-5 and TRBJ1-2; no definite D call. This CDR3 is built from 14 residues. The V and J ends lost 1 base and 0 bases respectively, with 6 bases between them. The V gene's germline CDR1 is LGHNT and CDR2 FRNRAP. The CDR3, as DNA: TGTGCTAGTGGTTTGGCCGGGACTAACTATGGCTACACCTTC. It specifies CASGLAGTNYGYTF.

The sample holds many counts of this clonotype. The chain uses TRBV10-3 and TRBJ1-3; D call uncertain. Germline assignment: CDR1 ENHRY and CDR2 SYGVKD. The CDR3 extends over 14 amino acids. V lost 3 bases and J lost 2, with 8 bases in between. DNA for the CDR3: TGTGCCATCAGTGATGGAGACACTGGAAACACCATATATTTT. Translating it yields CAISDGDTGNTIYF.

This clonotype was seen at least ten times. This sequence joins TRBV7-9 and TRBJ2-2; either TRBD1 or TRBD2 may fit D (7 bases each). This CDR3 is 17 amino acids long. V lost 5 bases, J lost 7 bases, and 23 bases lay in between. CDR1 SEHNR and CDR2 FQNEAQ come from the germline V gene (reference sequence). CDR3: CASSPGGTGRIGGELFF. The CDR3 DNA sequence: TGTGCCAGCAGCCCAGGGGGGACCGGGAGGATCGGCGGGGAGCTGTTTTTT.